Listed below are T cell receptor beta chains from one sample, sequenced in a study of CXCR3-negative and CXCR3-positive naive CD8 T cells. One entry per CDR3 protein, without DNA, is what TCRdb gives after re-calling the 5' RACE reads. This listing includes tens of thousands of distinct CDR3 sequences. The specimen was memory CD8+ T cells from blood. All receptors come from a human donor in good health. Some clones in this sample may be carry-over from other donors' samples. Both conserved end residues are part of each CDR3. Fields, in order: V gene, J gene, CDR3 protein.

TRBV5-6,TRBJ1-1,CASSLARGRNTEAFF
TRBV2,TRBJ2-5,CASSETSHETQYF
TRBV27,TRBJ2-7,CASSPGQGVGEQYF
TRBV10-1,TRBJ1-2,CASSGPENQVGYTF
TRBV5-4,TRBJ2-7,CASSREAAYEQYF
TRBV29-1,TRBJ2-1,CSAPDGGSYNEQFF
TRBV20-1,TRBJ2-4,CSARAGGIKNIQYF
TRBV7-9,TRBJ1-5,CASSQDIDSNQPQHF
TRBV29-1,TRBJ2-5,CSVEEGETQYF
TRBV29-1,TRBJ2-3,CSVVAQITDTQYF
TRBV12-3/TRBV12-4,TRBJ1-4,CASRSVEEKLFF
TRBV29-1,TRBJ2-2,CSALSARGTGELFF
TRBV3-1,TRBJ2-1,CASSLTSETYNEQFF
TRBV4-2,TRBJ1-1,CASSPRVLGTEAFF
TRBV29-1,TRBJ2-7,CSVNRDWEGPSYEQYF
TRBV5-5,TRBJ2-3,CASSQFAWVTDSTDTQYF
TRBV5-1,TRBJ1-1,CASSPRANTEAFF
TRBV6-6,TRBJ2-3,CASSYSTPTDTQYF
TRBV27,TRBJ1-1,CASSGGWVTEAFF
TRBV29-1,TRBJ1-1,CSAGFPNTEAFF
TRBV29-1,TRBJ2-1,CSVEEQGANNEQFF
TRBV28,TRBJ2-5,CASSLPMGEETQYF
TRBV10-3,TRBJ1-1,CAISESGGRTEAFF
TRBV20-1,TRBJ2-3,CSARSASGGDTDTQYF
TRBV29-1,TRBJ2-7,CSVLGQGEVGYEQYF
TRBV6-4,TRBJ2-1,CASSDSLVGPDEQFF
TRBV7-2,TRBJ2-5,CASSPRRPGQMQETQYF
TRBV5-1,TRBJ2-2,CASSPPGTGGSFNTGELFF
TRBV5-1,TRBJ1-2,CASSFAGDGYTF
TRBV20-1,TRBJ1-1,CSARDPANTEAFF
TRBV6-5,TRBJ2-5,CASSYSSRETQYF
TRBV6-2/TRBV6-3,TRBJ2-1,CASSYGENERQFF
TRBV9,TRBJ2-7,CASSVEGGSYEQYF
TRBV20-1,TRBJ2-7,CSAMLQSSEQYF
TRBV28,TRBJ2-7,CASSLLGTGWEEQYF
TRBV15,TRBJ2-2,CATSSRQEATGELFF
TRBV9,TRBJ2-1,CASSVGWTPYNEQFF
TRBV28,TRBJ2-1,CASSFDRGRNEQFF
TRBV28,TRBJ1-3,CASRRQRSSGNTIYF
TRBV6-2/TRBV6-3,TRBJ1-1,CASSSETEAFF
TRBV21-1,TRBJ2-7,CASSKHQPGDYEQYF
TRBV29-1,TRBJ2-1,CSVEQGYNEQFF
TRBV7-9,TRBJ2-5,CASSLSPLNQETQYF
TRBV29-1,TRBJ2-7,CSVIIGVSYEQYF
TRBV19,TRBJ1-1,CASSASTGGITEAFF
TRBV25-1,TRBJ2-1,CASLGKASSYNEQFF
TRBV9,TRBJ2-1,CASSVKGWGNEQFF
TRBV28,TRBJ2-1,CASSPVQRETNNEQFF
TRBV20-1,TRBJ1-1,CSALNQGSEAFF
TRBV11-2,TRBJ2-7,CASSHWGEQYF
TRBV20-1,TRBJ2-3,CSALRGGMITDTQYF
TRBV15,TRBJ2-7,CATGVYDDSYEQYF
TRBV29-1,TRBJ1-2,CSVEEFGATDYGYTF